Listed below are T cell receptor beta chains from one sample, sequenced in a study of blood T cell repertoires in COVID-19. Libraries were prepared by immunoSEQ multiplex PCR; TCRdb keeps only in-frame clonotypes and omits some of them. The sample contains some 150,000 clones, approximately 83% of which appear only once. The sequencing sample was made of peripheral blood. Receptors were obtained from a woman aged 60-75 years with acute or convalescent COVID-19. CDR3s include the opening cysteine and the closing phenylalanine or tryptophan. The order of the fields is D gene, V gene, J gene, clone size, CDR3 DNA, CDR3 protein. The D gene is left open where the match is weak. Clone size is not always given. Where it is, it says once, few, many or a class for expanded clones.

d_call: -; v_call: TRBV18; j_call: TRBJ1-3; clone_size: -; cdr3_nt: TGTGCCAGCTCACCTGATGGGAGCTCTGGAAACACCATATATTTT; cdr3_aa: CASSPDGSSGNTIYF
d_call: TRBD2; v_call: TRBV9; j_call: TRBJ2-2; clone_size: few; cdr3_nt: TGTGCCAGCAGCGTAGGACTAGCGGCGAACACCGGGGAGCTGTTTTTT; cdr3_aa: CASSVGLAANTGELFF
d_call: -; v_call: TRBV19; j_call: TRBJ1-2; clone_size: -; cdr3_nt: TGTGCCAGTAGCCTTCAGGGGAACAGCGGTCGGGGCTACACCTTC; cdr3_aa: CASSLQGNSGRGYTF
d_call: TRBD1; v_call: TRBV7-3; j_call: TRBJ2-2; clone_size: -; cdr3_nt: TGTGCCAGCAGCTTCGACAGGGGCACCGGGGAGCTGTTTTTT; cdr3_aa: CASSFDRGTGELFF
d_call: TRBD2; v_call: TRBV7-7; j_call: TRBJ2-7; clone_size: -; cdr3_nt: TGTGCTAGCAGCTCTGGTAGGGCTAGCGGGAACGAGCAGTACTTC; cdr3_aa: CASSSGRASGNEQYF
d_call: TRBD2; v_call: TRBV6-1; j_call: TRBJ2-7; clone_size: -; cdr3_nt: TGTGCCAGCAGCTTAGCGGGAGTTAGTTACGAGCAGTACTTC; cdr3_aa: CASSLAGVSYEQYF
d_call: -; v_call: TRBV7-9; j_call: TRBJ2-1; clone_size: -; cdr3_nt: TGTGCCAGCAATCTTATAGTAAATGAGCAGTTCTTC; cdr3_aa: CASNLIVNEQFF
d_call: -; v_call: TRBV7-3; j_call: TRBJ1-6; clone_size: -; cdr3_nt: TGTGCCAGCAGCCCGGTGGGGGGGGACTATAATTCACCCCTCCACTTT; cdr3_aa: CASSPVGGDYNSPLHF
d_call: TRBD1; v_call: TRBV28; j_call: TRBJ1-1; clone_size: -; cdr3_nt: TGTGCCAGCAGGCCAACAGGGGCACCTAACACTGAAGCTTTCTTT; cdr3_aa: CASRPTGAPNTEAFF
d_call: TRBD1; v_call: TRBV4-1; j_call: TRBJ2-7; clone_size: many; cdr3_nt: TGCGCCAGCAGCCAAGATTTTCGACAGGGACGCGAGCAGTACTTC; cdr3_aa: CASSQDFRQGREQYF
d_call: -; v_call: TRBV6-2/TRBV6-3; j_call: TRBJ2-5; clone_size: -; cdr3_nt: TGTGCCAGCAGTTGGCCAGATCAACAAGAGACCCAGTACTTC; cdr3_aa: CASSWPDQQETQYF
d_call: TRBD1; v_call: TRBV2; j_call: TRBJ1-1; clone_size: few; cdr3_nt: TGTGCCAGCTTACGGGACAGGGGGCTAATCACTGAAGCTTTCTTT; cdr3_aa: CASLRDRGLITEAFF
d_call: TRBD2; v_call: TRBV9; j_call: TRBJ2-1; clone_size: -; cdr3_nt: TGTGCCAGCAGCGTAGTAGGGACTAGAAGCTACAATGAGCAGTTCTTC; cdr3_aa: CASSVVGTRSYNEQFF
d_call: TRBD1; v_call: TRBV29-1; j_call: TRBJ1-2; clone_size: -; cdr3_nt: TGCAGCGTGGAACCCATTACCAGGACAGGGGGAAATGGCTACACCTTC; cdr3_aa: CSVEPITRTGGNGYTF
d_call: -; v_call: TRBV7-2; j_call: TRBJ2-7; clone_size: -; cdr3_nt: TGTGCCAGCAGCTTAGTAGGCGCAGAGCTGCTAGGGCAGTACTTC; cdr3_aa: CASSLVGAELLGQYF